The next 19 T cell receptor beta chains were all read from a single sample in a study of post-analysis software for immune sequencing data. General study results and limits: The study found TRBV5-6, TRBV5-1 and TRBV20-1 among five TRBV segments more frequent in patients than controls.

Unique-molecular-identifier-tagged TCR beta cDNA libraries were used. TCRdb reprocessed the PCR reads via MiXCR and lists one record per CDR3 protein. The sample has roughly 620,000 distinct CDR3 sequences; 44% are singletons. Their recognized antigens are unknown. Sequencing used blood. The receptors originated from a girl between 10 and 17 years old with multiple sclerosis.

The chain is built from TRBV7-8 and TRBJ1-1; maybe TRBD1 (5 bases). Germline CDR1 SGHVS, CDR2 FQNEAQ. CDR3 length: 16 amino acids. Trimming shortened V by 4 bases and J by 6 bases, and 21 bases separated the two germline ends. CDR3 loop: CASSSFKRGVRAEAFF. The CDR3 bases are TGTGCCAGCAGCTCCTTTAAAAGAGGGGTTAGGGCTGAAGCTTTCTTT. Together with reference TRBV7-8 and TRBJ1-1, the CDR3 gives the full variable domain: GAGVSQSPRYKVAKRGQDVALRCDPISGHVSLFWYQQALGQGPEFLTYFQNEAQLDKSGLPSDRFFAERPEGSVSTLKIQRTQQEDSAVYLCASSSFKRGVRAEAFFGQGTRLTVV.

This clonotype was picked up a small number of times. V and J are TRBV10-3 and TRBJ2-2; 9 nucleotides line up with TRBD2. There are 15 residues in the CDR3. With V trimmed by 6 bases and J by 4 bases, 6 bases remained unmatched. Germline assignment: CDR1 ENHRY and CDR2 SYGVKD. This chain's CDR3 is CAIRAKAGGTGELFF. In DNA form, the CDR3 reads TGTGCCATCAGGGCCAAAGCGGGAGGCACCGGGGAGCTGTTTTTT.

The chain's CDR3 is CASSLGHGGQEVYTF. In DNA, the CDR3 is TGTGCCAGCAGCTTAGGGCACGGGGGACAGGAGGTTTACACCTTC. The chain links TRBV7-3 to TRBJ1-2, with 8 bases lining up with TRBD1. V trimming: 2 bases; J trimming: 11 bases; junction bases outside the gene matches: 13. The CDR3 consists of 15 residues. Per the germline V gene, CDR1 is SGHTA and CDR2 is FQGTGA.

The chain joins TRBV10-3 to TRBJ1-2, with D hard to call. The ends were cut back, 3 bases at V and 2 bases at J, with 13 bases in the middle. CDR1 is ENHRY and CDR2 is SYGVKD in the germline V gene. The CDR3 is 15 residues long. The CDR3 region is CAISDSLGGNYGYTF. The CDR3 region has the DNA TGTGCCATCAGTGATTCGCTGGGTGGGAACTATGGCTACACCTTC.

The V gene is TRBV7-9, the J gene TRBJ2-3; D unclear. Germline V gives CDR1 SEHNR, CDR2 FQNEAQ (reference sequence). This CDR3 is 18 amino acids long. Trimming took 1 base from V and 2 from J, leaving 19 bases between them. The CDR3 DNA reads as TGTGCCAGCAGCTTAGGTCGCCTGGTCCCCAAAACCACAGATACGCAGTATTTT. Amino acid sequence: CASSLGRLVPKTTDTQYF. The entire variable domain, with the rest obtained from reference TRBV7-9 and TRBJ2-3, is as follows: DTGVSQNPRHKITKRGQNVTFRCDPISEHNRLYWYRQTLGQGPEFLTYFQNEAQLEKSRLLSDRFSAERPKGSFSTLEIQRTEQGDSAMYLCASSLGRLVPKTTDTQYFGPGTRLTVL.

The rearrangement uses TRBV27 and TRBJ2-5, with D possibly matching TRBD1 (6 bases). The J call may be faulty, since TRBJ2-7 better matches the DNA end. The CDR3 sequence is 13 residues long. The V gene's germline CDR1 is MNHEY and CDR2 SMNVEV (reference sequence). The CDR3 DNA reads TGTGCCAGCCGACACAGGGCTCCCTACGAGCAGTACTTC. As protein: CASRHRAPYEQYF.

This clonotype was seen only a few times. The J gene is TRBJ1-5, the V gene TRBV6-5; D unclear. Trimming stripped 0 bases from V and 3 bases from J, with 18 bases between. The CDR3 is made up of 18 amino acids. Germline V CDR1 and CDR2: MNHEY, SVGAGI. The CDR3 reads CASSYSIGPSYINQPQHF. CDR3 DNA sequence: TGTGCCAGCAGTTACTCGATAGGCCCCAGTTATATCAATCAGCCCCAGCATTTT.

The J gene is TRBJ2-5, the V gene TRBV5-1, with D possibly TRBD2 on 6 matching bases. The V gene's germline CDR1 is SGHRS and CDR2 YFSETQ. There are 13 residues in the CDR3. V dropped 6 bases and J dropped 1 base, with 10 bases sitting between them. The CDR3 protein is CASKSGLQETQYF. DNA of the CDR3: TGCGCCAGCAAGAGCGGGCTCCAAGAGACCCAGTACTTC.

The chain uses TRBV12-3 or TRBV12-4 and TRBJ1-1; possibly TRBD1 for D (6 bases). The CDR3 is 13 residues long. Trimming stripped 6 bases from V and 5 bases from J, with 13 bases between. CDR3 residues: CASRPGVGTEAFF. CDR3 nucleotides: TGTGCCAGCAGGCCAGGGGTAGGGACTGAAGCTTTCTTT.

This chain joins TRBV12-3 or TRBV12-4 and TRBJ2-5, with D perhaps matching TRBD1 (6 bases). CDR3 length equals 16 residues. V lost 2 bases and J 2 bases, leaving 15 bases between the germline ends. The CDR3 DNA follows: TGTGCCAGCAGTTTATCCTATGGACAGCAACAAGAGACCCAGTACTTC. Protein product: CASSLSYGQQQETQYF.

This rearrangement joins TRBV9 to TRBJ2-7; D call uncertain. V lost 3 bases and J lost 4, with 14 bases in between. CDR3 length: 14 residues. CDR1 and CDR2 (germline): SGDLS, YYNGEE. The CDR3: CASSALPGMYEQYF. For the CDR3, the DNA is TGTGCCAGCAGCGCCCTCCCGGGCATGTACGAGCAGTACTTC. Variable domain in full (rest from reference TRBV9 and TRBJ2-7): DSGVTQTPKHLITATGQRVTLRCSPRSGDLSVYWYQQSLDQGLQFLIQYYNGEERAKGNILERFSAQQFPDLHSELNLSSLELGDSALYFCASSALPGMYEQYFGPGTRLTVT.

This chain connects TRBV20-1 to TRBJ2-5; no reliable D call. CDR3 length equals 16 residues. Germline V gives CDR1 DFQATT, CDR2 SNEGSKA (reference sequence). Between the trimmed V and J ends, which lost 3 bases and 1 base, there was a span of 18 bases. The chain's CDR3 is CSASPLMSPLQETQYF. CDR3 nucleotide sequence: TGCAGTGCTAGTCCCCTAATGAGTCCCCTCCAAGAGACCCAGTACTTC.

This rearrangement joins TRBV29-1 to TRBJ2-5; 8 nucleotides align to TRBD1. TRBJ2-7 explains the end of the DNA better; the J call may be wrong. The length of the CDR3 is 13 residues. CDR1 and CDR2 (germline): SQVTM, ANQGSEA. The chain's CDR3 is CSVKGQVGGEQYF. DNA for the CDR3: TGCAGCGTCAAGGGACAGGTTGGGGGCGAGCAGTACTTC.

This clonotype was observed a single time. A read error may explain this, as a much larger clone is one base away. The chain is built from TRBV6-1 and TRBJ2-4; no definite D call. The CDR3 extends over 13 amino acids. From germline, CDR1 is MNHNS and CDR2 SASEGT. The V and J ends lost 6 bases and 4 bases respectively, with 10 bases between them. The CDR3, as DNA: TGTGCCAGCAGGCACAGTGGGAAAAACATTCAGTACTTC. Translation: CASRHSGKNIQYF.

The rearrangement uses TRBV12-3 or TRBV12-4 and TRBJ2-6, with D unresolved. The CDR3 is 14 amino acids. Trimming left V 7 bases short and J 4 bases short, with 11 bases between. CDR3: CASTRPAGANVLTF. DNA of the CDR3: TGTGCCAGCACCCGACCCGCCGGGGCCAACGTCCTGACTTTC.

This clonotype was found a few times. This chain connects TRBV5-1 to TRBJ2-3; the D is unclear. The CDR3 consists of 11 residues. Looked up from germline, CDR1 is SGHRS and CDR2 is YFSETQ. Trimming took off 0 bases at V and 14 bases at J, with 10 bases between the two ends. The CDR3 loop reads CASSLAGSRYF. The DNA for the CDR3 is TGCGCCAGCAGCTTGGCGGGTTCTAGGTATTTT.

In regard to this clonotype: Mismatch with germline at one junction end may stem from a read error. This chain links TRBV27 with TRBJ1-2, with 9 bases matching TRBD1. The CDR3 has 15 residues. Per germline, CDR1 MNHEY and CDR2 SMNVEV (reference sequence). CDR3 bases: TGTGCCAGCAGTATATCCGGGACAGGGCCCTATGGCTACACCTTC. Protein sequence: CASSISGTGPYGYTF.

This clonotype has a handful of counts. This chain's CDR3 is CSALAVHNEQFF. For the CDR3, the DNA is TGCAGTGCTCTAGCTGTTCACAATGAGCAGTTCTTC. The chain carries TRBV20-1 and TRBJ2-1; a possible D gene is TRBD2 (5 bases). Per germline, CDR1 DFQATT and CDR2 SNEGSKA (reference sequence). V lost 5 bases and J 5 bases, leaving 10 bases between the germline ends. The CDR3 is 12 amino acids.

The table lists this clonotype with a count of one. The chain has TRBV4-1 and TRBJ2-5; 7 bases are a match to TRBD1. The last part of the DNA fits TRBJ2-7 better; the J call may be wrong. From germline, CDR1 is MGHRA and CDR2 YSYEKL. The CDR3 covers 15 residues. The CDR3 loop is CASSQADGQDYEQYF. In nucleotides, the CDR3 is TGCGCCAGCAGCCAAGCGGACGGACAGGACTACGAGCAGTACTTC.